Below, 7 T cell receptor beta chains from the same sample are listed, as sequenced in a study of cytomegalovirus exposure and HLA in healthy donors. PCR amplification relied on 60 Vbeta primers (plus 13 Jbeta primers). The assay was immunoSEQ multiplex PCR, and TCRdb's table has in-frame clones only and misses some. The repertoire holds more than 150,000 clones, with around 80% as singletons. Sequences were obtained from PBMCs. Every receptor here comes from a woman aged 25 to 39 in good health and CMV-seronegative.

This clone was counted once. The V and J genes are TRBV27 and TRBJ1-2; possible D gene TRBD1, 6 bases. Trimming stripped 4 bases from V and 3 bases from J, with 9 bases between. This CDR3 is built from 13 residues. The germline V gene has CDR1 MNHEY and CDR2 SMNVEV (reference sequence). CDR3 sequence reads: CASSSDSHYGYTF. Here the CDR3 DNA reads TGTGCCAGCAGTTCGGACAGCCACTATGGCTACACCTTC.

V is TRBV5-1 and J is TRBJ2-6; 7 nucleotides agree with TRBD1. Germline V lookup: CDR1 SGHRS, CDR2 YFSETQ. The V segment lost 4 bases and the J segment 4 bases; nucleotides outside the gene matches: 5. CDR3 length equals 15 residues. This CDR3 reads CASSPGTAGANVLTF. CDR3 bases: TGCGCCAGCAGCCCTGGGACAGCCGGGGCCAACGTCCTGACTTTC.

J is TRBJ2-7 and V is TRBV27; 15 nucleotides line up with TRBD2. CDR1 and CDR2 from the germline V gene are MNHEY and SMNVEV (reference sequence). This CDR3 is built from 16 residues. The trim removed 10 bases at V and 5 bases at J, leaving 12 bases unmatched. The CDR3: CATSGLAGGKEDEQYF. The CDR3 DNA sequence: TGTGCCACCTCGGGACTAGCGGGAGGCAAGGAGGACGAGCAGTACTTC.

The rearrangement uses TRBV5-1 and TRBJ2-6; the match to TRBD1 covers 8 bases. V was clipped by 0 bases and J by 0 bases; unmatched bases: 5. From germline, CDR1 is SGHRS and CDR2 YFSETQ. CDR3 length: 18 amino acids. CDR3 region: CASSLGQGPGSGANVLTF. In DNA form, the CDR3 reads TGCGCCAGCAGCTTGGGACAGGGGCCTGGCTCTGGGGCCAACGTCCTGACTTTC.

The chain is built from TRBV28 and TRBJ2-3, with D uncertain. Trimming took off 6 bases at V and 6 bases at J, with 10 bases between the two ends. CDR3 length equals 12 residues. Germline assignment: CDR1 MDHEN and CDR2 SYDVKM. The CDR3 loop is CASSSSVDTQYF. The DNA for the CDR3 is TGTGCCAGCAGCAGCAGCGTGGATACGCAGTATTTT.

The chain carries TRBV6-5 and TRBJ2-1; tentatively, D is TRBD2 (5 bases). In germline, CDR1 is MNHEY, CDR2 SVGAGI. This CDR3 has 14 amino acids. V was shortened by 9 bases and J by 0 bases, with 12 bases between the two germline ends. The CDR3 DNA reads as TGTGCCAGTGGCCGGGGTACCTCCTACAATGAGCAGTTCTTC. It yields the protein CASGRGTSYNEQFF.

The chain couples TRBV28 to TRBJ2-3, with D perhaps TRBD2 (6 bases). Germline assignment: CDR1 MDHEN and CDR2 SYDVKM. The CDR3 spans 16 residues. The V gene lost 6 bases and the J gene lost 2 bases, with 18 bases spanning the gap. The chain's CDR3 is CASSPIAETYTDTQYF. CDR3 nucleotides: TGTGCCAGCAGCCCCATAGCGGAGACATACACAGATACGCAGTATTTT.